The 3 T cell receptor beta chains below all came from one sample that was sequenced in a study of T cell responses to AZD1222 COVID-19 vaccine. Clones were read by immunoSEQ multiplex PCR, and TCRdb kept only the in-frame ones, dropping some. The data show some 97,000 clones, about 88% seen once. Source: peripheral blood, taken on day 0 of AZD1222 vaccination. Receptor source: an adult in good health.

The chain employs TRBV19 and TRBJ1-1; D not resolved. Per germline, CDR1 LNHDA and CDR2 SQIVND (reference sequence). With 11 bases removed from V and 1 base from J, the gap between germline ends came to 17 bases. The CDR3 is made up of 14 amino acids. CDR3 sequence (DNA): TGTGCCTGTCAGCGTGGGAGAACGAACACTGAAGCTTTCTTT. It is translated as CACQRGRTNTEAFF.

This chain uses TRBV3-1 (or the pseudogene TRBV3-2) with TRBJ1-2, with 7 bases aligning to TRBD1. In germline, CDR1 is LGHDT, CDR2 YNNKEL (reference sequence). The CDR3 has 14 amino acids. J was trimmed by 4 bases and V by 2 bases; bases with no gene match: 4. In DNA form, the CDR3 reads TGTGCCAGCAGCCAAACCGGGACAGCCTATGGCTACACCTTC. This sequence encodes CASSQTGTAYGYTF.

CDR3 region: CASSEGSLNQPQHF. The CDR3 DNA sequence: TGTGCCAGCAGTGAGGGCAGCCTTAATCAGCCCCAGCATTTT. This chain connects TRBV2 to TRBJ1-5; the D is unclear. Trimming took 3 bases from V and 4 from J, leaving 10 bases between them. Germline V gene data show CDR1 as SNHLY and CDR2 as FYNNEI. The length of the CDR3 is 14 residues.